One sample yielded the 5 T cell receptor beta chains listed below, sequenced in a study of identical twins. TCRdb reprocessed the 5' RACE reads via MiXCR and lists one record per CDR3 protein. The table shows hundreds of thousands of distinct CDR3 sequences, with 10% to 15% occurring only once. The same specimen was also included in a second study, on yellow fever vaccine responses in identical twins.

The specimen was PBMCs. These receptor sequences come from a young woman in good health.

This clonotype has just a few counts. V gene TRBV6-1 combines with J gene TRBJ2-1; TRBD2 agrees at 8 bases. The CDR3 extends over 18 amino acids. The germline V gene has CDR1 MNHNS and CDR2 SASEGT. The trim removed 7 bases at V and 7 bases at J, leaving 21 bases unmatched. CDR3 nucleotides: TGTGCCAGCACCCTACTACCCCCACTAGCGGAGTCAGAGAATGAGCAGTTCTTC. It encodes CASTLLPPLAESENEQFF.

The chain combines TRBV5-1 with TRBJ1-1, with D tentatively TRBD1 (6 bases). In germline, CDR1 is SGHRS, CDR2 YFSETQ. V was trimmed by 0 bases and J by 0 bases, leaving 12 bases between them. This CDR3 has 16 amino acids. CDR3 in amino acids: CASSLGATGMNTEAFF. The CDR3 DNA is TGCGCCAGCAGCTTGGGAGCGACAGGTATGAACACTGAAGCTTTCTTT.

In its sample, this clonotype was seen many times. The chain is built from TRBV7-2 and TRBJ2-1; 7 positions agree with TRBD2. Per germline, CDR1 SGHTA and CDR2 FQGNSA. J was trimmed by 2 bases and V by 4 bases; bases with no gene match: 11. This CDR3 is 17 amino acids long. In nucleotides, the CDR3 is TGTGCCAGCAGCTCCAGTCGGTGGGGGGGAACCTACAATGAGCAGTTCTTC. Amino acid sequence: CASSSSRWGGTYNEQFF.

This clonotype appeared a few times. CDR3 in amino acids: CASRRGQIRGGADTQYF. CDR3 coding DNA: TGTGCCAGCAGACGAGGACAGATCCGTGGGGGAGCAGATACGCAGTATTTT. The rearrangement joins TRBV3-1 to TRBJ2-3; TRBD1 might be the D (6 bases). Germline assignment: CDR1 LGHDT and CDR2 YNNKEL (reference sequence). V was cut by 6 bases and J by 4 bases, with 23 bases left in between. The CDR3 spans 17 residues.

V usage is TRBV29-1 and J usage is TRBJ2-2, with 7 bases that match TRBD2. CDR1 and CDR2 from the germline V gene are SQVTM and ANQGSEA. This CDR3 has 13 residues. After removal of 4 bases from V and 6 bases from J, the junction contained 5 bases not matched to a gene. CDR3: CSVVTSRAGELFF. CDR3 coding DNA: TGCAGCGTTGTGACTAGCCGGGCCGGGGAGCTGTTTTTT.